Presented here are 8 T cell receptor beta chains from one specimen sequenced in a study of Graves' ophthalmopathy and Graves' hyperthyroidism. From RNA, the CDR3 regions of TCR beta chains were amplified and sequenced. A first-round RT-PCR used HTBI primers, followed by a second-round multiplex PCR. Each CDR3 protein gets one entry after TCRdb re-called the multiplex PCR reads with MiXCR. The sample has some 1.1 million distinct CDR3 sequences; about 38% are singletons. Material for sequencing was peripheral blood or thyroid tissue (not recorded which). These receptors were taken from an adult man with Graves' hyperthyroidism.

The sample holds many counts of this clonotype. This sequence joins TRBV7-8 and TRBJ1-2, with no clear D. The germline V gene has CDR1 SGHVS and CDR2 FQNEAQ. The CDR3 sequence is 14 residues long. The V end was cut by 2 bases, the J end by 2 bases, with 9 bases between. CDR3 sequence (DNA): TGTGCCAGCAGCTTATATTCGGGGAACTATGGCTACACCTTC. Residues: CASSLYSGNYGYTF.

CDR3 sequence reads: CASSQREVGTGELFF. The CDR3, as DNA: TGTGCCAGCAGCCAGCGGGAGGTTGGCACCGGGGAGCTGTTTTTT. The gene calls are TRBV12-3 or TRBV12-4 and TRBJ2-2, with TRBD2 matching 9 bases. This CDR3 has 15 residues. After removal of 6 bases from V and 4 bases from J, the junction contained 6 bases not matched to a gene.

This chain's CDR3 is CASSLVGDRGWYEQYF. CDR3 nucleotides: TGTGCCAGCAGCTTAGTCGGGGACAGGGGGTGGTACGAGCAGTACTTC. This chain uses TRBV7-9 with TRBJ2-7; TRBD1 matches 11 bases. In germline, CDR1 is SEHNR, CDR2 FQNEAQ (reference sequence). The CDR3 is 16 amino acids. Trimming cost V 1 base and J 4 bases; bases outside gene matches: 6.

The genes are TRBV10-3 and TRBJ1-2, with D unresolved. V was pared by 11 bases and J by 8 bases, with 12 bases between. The CDR3 sequence is 10 residues long. Germline-derived CDR1 and CDR2 are ENHRY and SYGVKD. Here the CDR3 DNA reads TGTGCCGCGGCGGTGCGCGGCTACACCTTC. This translates into CAAAVRGYTF.

This clonotype came up many times. This chain uses TRBV10-3 with TRBJ1-5; D may be TRBD1 (5 bases). Germline V gene sequence: CDR1 ENHRY, CDR2 SYGVKD. Trimming left V 10 bases short and J 1 base short, with 14 bases between. The CDR3 length is 14 residues. CDR3 loop: CASGPWGSNQPQHF. The CDR3 region has the DNA TGTGCCAGTGGTCCGTGGGGGAGCAATCAGCCCCAGCATTTT.

The table lists this clonotype with many counts. The V gene is TRBV29-1, the J gene TRBJ1-5, with 11 bases matching TRBD1. The ends lost 6 bases at V and 4 bases at J; junction bases unmatched: 8. CDR1 SQVTM and CDR2 ANQGSEA come from the germline V gene. The CDR3 has 15 residues. DNA for the CDR3: TGCAGCGTAACCGGGACAGGGGGGATAAATCAGCCCCAGCATTTT. This gives the protein CSVTGTGGINQPQHF.

Regarding this clonotype: Possible read error: a much larger clone is one base away. The CDR3 coding sequence is TGTGCCAGCAGACTCCGAATGACGCGGTGGGACACCGGGGAGCTGCTTTTT. Its protein product is CASRLRMTRWDTGELLF. This rearrangement joins TRBV7-2 to TRBJ2-2; weak D call: TRBD1 (6 bases). The germline V gene has CDR1 SGHTA and CDR2 FQGNSA. CDR3 size: 17 residues.

The chain carries TRBV20-1 and TRBJ2-2; 10 bases align to TRBD1. V lost 6 bases and J lost 3; bases outside the gene matches: 4. CDR1 and CDR2 from the germline V gene are DFQATT and SNEGSKA (reference sequence). The CDR3 sequence is 14 residues long. The CDR3 sequence: CSAEGTGDTGELFF. The CDR3 region has the DNA TGCAGTGCAGAAGGGACAGGGGACACCGGGGAGCTGTTTTTT.